A selection of T cell receptor beta chains follows, all from one sample in a study of CD8+CD57+ T cells in acquired aplastic anemia. One entry per CDR3 protein results from TCRdb running MiXCR on the reads. Among about 260,000 distinct CDR3 sequences listed, 65% to 90% were seen once. Sample: sorted CD4+, CD8+, or CD8+CD57+ T cells (not recorded which) from PBMCs. These TCRs come from a human donor with aplastic anemia. CDR3s include the opening cysteine and the closing phenylalanine or tryptophan. D genes are given only for firm matches. Size is stated for part of the rows, as once, few or many counts, or as a class when the clone is expanded.

CSVELSELNYEQYF | TGCAGCGTTGAACTTTCGGAGCTCAACTACGAGCAGTACTTC | TRBJ2-7 | NA | TRBV29-1 | NA | 14
CASSLDGVGGRRPKFF | TGTGCCAGCAGCTTAGATGGGGTTGGCGGGAGGAGACCGAAGTTCTTC | TRBJ2-1 | TRBD2 | TRBV7-3 | NA | 16
CASGQPRKEHNFPLHF | TGTGCCAGCGGACAACCGAGGAAGGAACATAATTTCCCCCTCCACTTT | TRBJ1-6 | NA | TRBV9 | NA | 16
CASSLVPGALIFDF | TGTGCCAGCAGCTTAGTACCCGGGGCGCTGATTTTTGATTTT | TRBJ2-3 | NA | TRBV7-9 | NA | 14
CASSLDTSGGDEQYF | TGCGCCAGCAGCTTGGATACTAGCGGGGGCGACGAGCAGTACTTC | TRBJ2-7 | TRBD2 | TRBV5-1 | NA | 15
CASSVGEQILDEQYF | TGTGCCAGCAGCGTAGGAGAACAGATCCTCGACGAGCAGTACTTC | TRBJ2-7 | NA | TRBV2 | NA | 15
CASSLELGGDTEYFF | TGTGCCAGCAGCTTAGAGCTAGGAGGCGACACTGAGTATTTCTTT | TRBJ1-1 | NA | TRBV7-2 | NA | 15
CASSKPGDSYTEQF | TGTGCCAGTAGTAAACCGGGGGATTCCTACACCGAGCAGTTC | TRBJ1-5 | NA | TRBV19 | NA | 14
CASSDGGTDAQTF | TGTGCCAGCAGCGACGGGGGCACCGATGCGCAGACTTTT | TRBJ2-3 | NA | TRBV7-9 | NA | 13
CASSENSNTEAFF | TGTGCCAGCAGTGAAAACAGTAACACTGAAGCTTTCTTT | TRBJ1-1 | NA | TRBV6-4 | NA | 13
CASSGEGKDGSAKF | TGTGCCAGCAGCGGGGAGGGCAAAGATGGTTCGGCCAAATTC | TRBJ2-5 | TRBD2 | TRBV7-9 | once | 14
CGASRGGGTETQYF | TGTGGTGCCAGCAGGGGCGGGGGCACAGAGACCCAGTATTTT | TRBJ2-3 | NA | TRBV15 | NA | 14
CASGFGGTGTKYF | TGTGCCAGCGGCTTCGGGGGAACCGGTACGAAGTATTTT | TRBJ2-3 | NA | TRBV7-9 | few | 13
CASSLESGGADTHTF | TGTGCCAGCAGCCTAGAAAGCGGGGGGGCAGATACGCACACCTTC | TRBJ1-2 | NA | TRBV7-9 | NA | 15
CANGHAAYQETQYF | TGTGCCAACGGGCATGCGGCGTACCAAGAGACCCAGTACTTC | TRBJ2-5 | NA | TRBV13 | NA | 14
CASSLGPGVTDTF | TGTGCCAGCAGCTTAGGCCCTGGCGTCACAGATACCTTC | TRBJ1-2 | NA | TRBV7-2 | NA | 13